The rows below give T cell receptor beta chains drawn from one sample of a study of blood T cell repertoires in COVID-19. This table comes from immunoSEQ multiplex PCR, and its TCRdb copy is limited to in-frame clones, with some not included. The table shows about 200,000 clones, with about 90% occurring only once. Sample: peripheral blood. The receptors come from a woman in her 70s with acute or convalescent COVID-19. Each CDR3 is given with its conserved first and last residue.

v_gene: TRBV5-4; CDR3aa: CASSLGQAAAGYTF
v_gene: TRBV5-1; CDR3aa: CASCPRGQGPYEQYF
v_gene: TRBV2; CDR3aa: CASSPEGGRDYGYTF
v_gene: TRBV18; CDR3aa: CASSPLSGRDTEAFF
v_gene: TRBV3-1/TRBV3-2; CDR3aa: CASSHGPNQPQHF
v_gene: TRBV14; CDR3aa: CASSQLQGAGGYTF
v_gene: TRBV7-2; CDR3aa: CASSSAGDTYNEQFF
v_gene: TRBV28; CDR3aa: CASSLSNYGYTF
v_gene: TRBV7-6; CDR3aa: CASSPNKPNTGELFF
v_gene: TRBV29-1; CDR3aa: CSVLVGSNSPLHF
v_gene: TRBV5-1; CDR3aa: CASSLEGLAGTDTQYF
v_gene: TRBV6-5; CDR3aa: CASSRRPTSYEQYF
v_gene: TRBV29-1; CDR3aa: CSVLPAGVEKLFF
v_gene: TRBV2; CDR3aa: CASSEYRVYEQYF
v_gene: TRBV24-1; CDR3aa: CATRGQGSTGELFF
v_gene: TRBV7-2; CDR3aa: CASSFISYEQYF
v_gene: TRBV11-1; CDR3aa: CASSLEAGVREKLFF
v_gene: TRBV9; CDR3aa: CASSVGPPDIYEQYF
v_gene: TRBV3-1/TRBV3-2; CDR3aa: CASSPFRGSNEQFF
v_gene: TRBV27; CDR3aa: CASRIQGDTEAFF
v_gene: TRBV6-5; CDR3aa: CASTGRTSGGDEQYF
v_gene: TRBV6-5; CDR3aa: CASSGGAQDGYTF
v_gene: TRBV19; CDR3aa: CASSIEGDEQFF
v_gene: TRBV24-1; CDR3aa: CATILLKDRVSFSGNTIYF
v_gene: TRBV27; CDR3aa: CATRQGTNQPQHF
v_gene: TRBV6-5; CDR3aa: CASSPQGLQVSPLHF
v_gene: TRBV19; CDR3aa: CASSKRQGRPDEQYF
v_gene: TRBV11-2; CDR3aa: CASRPTGTSHSSSEQFF
v_gene: TRBV10-3; CDR3aa: CAIRQGGNEKLFF
v_gene: TRBV7-8; CDR3aa: CASSLGTGGGYEQYF
v_gene: TRBV12-3/TRBV12-4; CDR3aa: CASRSGIRNEQFF
v_gene: TRBV5-1; CDR3aa: CASSLSVANEQFF
v_gene: TRBV5-4; CDR3aa: CASSLGQGGTDTQYF
v_gene: TRBV6-4; CDR3aa: CASSDGGVFTDTQYF
v_gene: TRBV5-5; CDR3aa: CASSAVAGVPYNEQFF
v_gene: TRBV6-6; CDR3aa: CATSGTGDYGYTF
v_gene: TRBV5-4; CDR3aa: CASSLRITRGNEQFF
v_gene: TRBV28; CDR3aa: CASSFPDRGLNYEQYF
v_gene: TRBV11-2; CDR3aa: CASSLAGRGQETQYF
v_gene: TRBV5-5; CDR3aa: CASSFDVGALETQYF
v_gene: TRBV28; CDR3aa: CASSPLLARGISYNSPLHF
v_gene: TRBV6-5; CDR3aa: CASSYTATNEKLFF
v_gene: TRBV28; CDR3aa: CASSLFRRGEQPQHF
v_gene: TRBV24-1; CDR3aa: CATSDLDRGADTQYF
v_gene: TRBV18; CDR3aa: CASSPGQAGTEAFF
v_gene: TRBV15; CDR3aa: CATSRSPGGSSYNEQFF
v_gene: TRBV7-2; CDR3aa: CASSLGGGLAGGDTMEQFF
v_gene: TRBV12-5; CDR3aa: CASGFPSAGAYEQYF
v_gene: TRBV12-3/TRBV12-4; CDR3aa: CASSWTDRNIQYF
v_gene: TRBV18; CDR3aa: CASSLVGTARETQYF
v_gene: TRBV7-3; CDR3aa: CASSPSSGHVNTEAFF
v_gene: TRBV18; CDR3aa: CASSPETGKPYEQYF
v_gene: TRBV7-9; CDR3aa: CASSLAAVYGRTSYEQYF
v_gene: TRBV7-2; CDR3aa: CASSLGLSGGANIQYF